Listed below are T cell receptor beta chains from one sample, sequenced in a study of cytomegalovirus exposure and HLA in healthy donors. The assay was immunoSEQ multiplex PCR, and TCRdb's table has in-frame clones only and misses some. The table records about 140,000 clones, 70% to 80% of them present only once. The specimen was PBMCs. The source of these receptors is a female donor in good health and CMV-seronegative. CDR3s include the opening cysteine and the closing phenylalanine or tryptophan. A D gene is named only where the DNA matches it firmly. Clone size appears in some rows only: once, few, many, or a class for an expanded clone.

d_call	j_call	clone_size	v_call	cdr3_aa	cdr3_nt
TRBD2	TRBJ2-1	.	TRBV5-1	CASSLGGPSGNEQFF	TGCGCCAGCAGCTTGGGAGGGCCTAGCGGCAATGAGCAGTTCTTC
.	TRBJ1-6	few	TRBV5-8	CASSPMVAEKRSPLHF	TGTGCCAGCAGCCCTATGGTCGCCGAAAAGAGATCACCCCTCCACTTT
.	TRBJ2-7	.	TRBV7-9	CASSSDFYEQYF	TGTGCCAGCAGCTCGGACTTCTACGAGCAGTACTTC
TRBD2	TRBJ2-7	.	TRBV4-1	CASSQERRTSGGEQYF	TGCGCCAGCAGCCAAGAGAGGAGGACTAGCGGCGGCGAGCAGTACTTC
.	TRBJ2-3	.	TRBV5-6	CASSFPGSPGDTQYF	TGTGCCAGCAGCTTCCCGGGGAGCCCCGGTGATACGCAGTATTTT
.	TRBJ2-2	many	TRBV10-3	CATRTGQSAGELFF	TGTGCCACCCGAACAGGGCAGAGCGCCGGGGAGCTGTTTTTT
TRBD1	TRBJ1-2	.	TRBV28	CASSIGDRDRDGYTF	TGTGCCAGCAGTATAGGAGACCGGGACAGGGATGGCTACACCTTC
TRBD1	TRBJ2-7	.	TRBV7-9	CASSFWRDRDDEQYF	TGTGCCAGCAGCTTTTGGCGGGACAGGGACGACGAGCAGTACTTC
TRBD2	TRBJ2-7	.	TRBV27	CASSPGGAPEQYF	TGTGCCAGCAGTCCGGGGGGGGCTCCCGAGCAGTACTTC
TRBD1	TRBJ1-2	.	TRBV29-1	CSVGQGYGYTF	TGCAGCGTTGGACAGGGGTATGGCTACACCTTC
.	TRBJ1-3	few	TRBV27	CASSAAGTGNTIYF	TGTGCCAGCAGCGCCGCCGGGACTGGAAACACCATATATTTT
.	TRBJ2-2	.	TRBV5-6	CASSPLGRRSAGELFF	TGTGCCAGCAGCCCACTAGGGCGCCGGAGTGCCGGGGAGCTGTTTTTT
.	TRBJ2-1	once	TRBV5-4	CASSFSGENEQFF	TGTGCCAGCAGCTTCTCAGGGGAAAATGAGCAGTTCTTC
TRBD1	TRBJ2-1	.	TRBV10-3	CAISESQGPNDNEQFF	TGTGCCATCAGTGAGTCACAGGGGCCAAATGACAATGAGCAGTTCTTC
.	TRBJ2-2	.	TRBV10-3	CAISETANTGELFF	TGTGCCATCAGTGAGACAGCCAACACCGGGGAGCTGTTTTTT
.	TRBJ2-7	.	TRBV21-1	CASSKELGGPGSYEQYF	TGTGCCAGCAGCAAAGAGTTGGGCGGGCCAGGATCCTACGAGCAGTACTTC
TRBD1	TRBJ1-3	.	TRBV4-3	CASSQDRGRGYTIYF	TGCGCCAGCAGCCAAGATAGGGGCAGGGGGTACACCATATATTTT
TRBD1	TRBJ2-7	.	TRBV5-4	CASSRDRGSYEQYF	TGTGCCAGCAGCAGGGACAGGGGATCCTACGAGCAGTACTTC
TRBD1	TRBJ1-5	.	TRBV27	CASSAAQGGMFRQPQHF	TGTGCCAGCAGTGCCGCCCAGGGGGGAATGTTTCGTCAGCCCCAGCATTTT
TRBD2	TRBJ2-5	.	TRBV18	CASSPRGLAAQETQYF	TGTGCCAGCTCACCCCGGGGACTAGCGGCCCAAGAGACCCAGTACTTC
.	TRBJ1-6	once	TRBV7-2	CASSLWQGNSPLHF	TGTGCCAGCAGCTTGTGGCAGGGGAATTCACCCCTCCACTTT
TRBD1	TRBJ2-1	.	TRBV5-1	CASSLWGGQGGGNEQFF	TGCGCCAGCAGCCTGTGGGGGGGACAGGGGGGCGGAAATGAGCAGTTCTTC
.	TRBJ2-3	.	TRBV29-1	CSVDTGNGDKQYF	TGCAGCGTTGATACTGGGAACGGGGACAAACAGTATTTT
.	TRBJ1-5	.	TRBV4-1	CASSQGWTGNQPQHF	TGCGCCAGCAGCCAAGGGTGGACAGGCAATCAGCCCCAGCATTTT
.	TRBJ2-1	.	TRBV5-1	CASSLGGFNEQFF	TGCGCCAGCAGCTTGGGGGGCTTCAATGAGCAGTTCTTC
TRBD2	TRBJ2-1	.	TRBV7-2	CASSPSSGGVNNEQFF	TGTGCCAGCAGCCCCTCTAGCGGGGGCGTCAACAATGAGCAGTTCTTC
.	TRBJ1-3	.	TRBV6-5	CASSYGDRLSGNTIYF	TGTGCCAGCAGTTACGGAGACAGACTCTCTGGAAACACCATATATTTT
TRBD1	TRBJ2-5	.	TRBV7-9	CASSTYRGLQETQYF	TGTGCCAGCAGCACGTACAGGGGGCTTCAAGAGACCCAGTACTTC
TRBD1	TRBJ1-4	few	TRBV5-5	CASRPGTVSRDEKLFF	TGTGCCAGCAGGCCGGGGACAGTCTCTCGGGATGAAAAACTGTTTTTT
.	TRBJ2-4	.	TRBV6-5	CASRPPGGNIQYF	TGTGCCAGCAGGCCCCCAGGAGGAAACATTCAGTACTTC
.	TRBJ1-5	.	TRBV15	CATSRGGSGDNQPQHF	TGTGCCACCAGCAGAGGGGGATCGGGGGACAATCAGCCCCAGCATTTT
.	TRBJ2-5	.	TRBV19	CASSGGGQETQYF	TGTGCCAGTAGCGGGGGTGGACAAGAGACCCAGTACTTC
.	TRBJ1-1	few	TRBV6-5	CASSYEGIGEAFF	TGTGCCAGCAGTTACGAGGGCATAGGTGAAGCTTTCTTT
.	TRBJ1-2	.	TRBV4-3	CASSQDKEGAGNYGYTF	TGCGCCAGCAGCCAAGATAAGGAAGGGGCTGGTAACTATGGCTACACCTTC
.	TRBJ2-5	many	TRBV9	CASSVGLQETQYF	TGTGCCAGCAGCGTAGGACTACAAGAGACCCAGTACTTC
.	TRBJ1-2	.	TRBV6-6	CATATRVVRGYTF	TGTGCCACCGCCACGCGCGTTGTGCGTGGCTACACCTTC
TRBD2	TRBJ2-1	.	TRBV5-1	CASRLSTSGLFEQFF	TGCGCCAGCAGGTTATCGACTAGCGGGCTCTTTGAGCAGTTCTTC
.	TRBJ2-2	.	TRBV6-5	CASSYDGWRFTGELFF	TGTGCCAGCAGTTACGACGGATGGAGATTCACCGGGGAGCTGTTTTTT
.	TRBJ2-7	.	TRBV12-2	CASRPQGDPEERDEQYF	TGTGCAAGTCGCCCCCAGGGGGACCCCGAAGAACGAGACGAGCAGTACTTC
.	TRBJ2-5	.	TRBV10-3	CAIRPTGGGETQYF	TGTGCCATCAGGCCGACAGGCGGTGGGGAGACCCAGTACTTC
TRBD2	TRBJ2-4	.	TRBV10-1	CASRPPGLAATGAKNIQYF	TGCGCCAGCAGACCACCGGGACTAGCGGCTACTGGAGCCAAAAACATTCAGTACTTC
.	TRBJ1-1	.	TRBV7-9	CASSPQAEAFF	TGTGCCAGCAGCCCACAGGCTGAAGCTTTCTTT
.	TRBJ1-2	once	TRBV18	CASSPGAYGYTF	TGTGCCAGCTCACCGGGGGCCTATGGCTACACCTTC
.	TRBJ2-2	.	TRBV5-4	CASHSSRTGELFF	TGTGCCAGCCATAGTAGTCGCACCGGGGAGCTGTTTTTT
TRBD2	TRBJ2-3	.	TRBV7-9	CASSLGLRELILDTQYF	TGTGCCAGCAGCTTAGGTTTGCGGGAGCTGATCCTAGATACGCAGTATTTT
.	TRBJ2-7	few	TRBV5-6	CASSVAGGSEQYF	TGTGCCAGCAGCGTAGCAGGGGGGAGCGAGCAGTACTTC
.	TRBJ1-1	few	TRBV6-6	CASREDTEAFF	TGTGCCAGCAGAGAGGACACTGAAGCTTTCTTT
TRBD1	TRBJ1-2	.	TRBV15	CATRDRGLLNYGYTF	TGTGCCACCAGGGACAGGGGGTTGTTAAACTATGGCTACACCTTC
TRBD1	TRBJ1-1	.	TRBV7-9	CASSSPGQGNRGTEAFF	TGTGCCAGCAGCTCACCGGGACAGGGGAATCGTGGCACTGAAGCTTTCTTT
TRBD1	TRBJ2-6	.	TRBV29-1	CSVDRVPGANVLTF	TGCAGCGTGGACAGGGTCCCTGGGGCCAACGTCCTGACTTTC
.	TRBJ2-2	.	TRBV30	CAWMGRGLTGELFF	TGTGCCTGGATGGGGCGGGGTCTCACCGGGGAGCTGTTTTTT
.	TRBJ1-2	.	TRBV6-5	CASSYSERTYGYTF	TGTGCCAGCAGTTACTCGGAGAGAACCTATGGCTACACCTTC
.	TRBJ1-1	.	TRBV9	CASRPMGAENTEAFF	TGTGCCAGCAGGCCTATGGGGGCGGAGAACACTGAAGCTTTCTTT
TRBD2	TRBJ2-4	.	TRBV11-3	CASSLRLAALKNIQYF	TGTGCCAGCAGCTTAAGACTAGCGGCCCTCAAAAACATTCAGTACTTC
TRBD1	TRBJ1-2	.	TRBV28	CASSFGGTGGNYGYTF	TGTGCCAGCAGTTTCGGCGGAACAGGGGGCAACTATGGCTACACCTTC
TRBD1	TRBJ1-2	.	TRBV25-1	CASSGSGGRFYGYTF	TGTGCCAGCAGTGGTTCAGGGGGCCGGTTCTATGGCTACACCTTC
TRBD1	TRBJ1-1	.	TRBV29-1	CSVEQTGAEAFF	TGCAGCGTTGAACAGACAGGGGCTGAAGCTTTCTTT